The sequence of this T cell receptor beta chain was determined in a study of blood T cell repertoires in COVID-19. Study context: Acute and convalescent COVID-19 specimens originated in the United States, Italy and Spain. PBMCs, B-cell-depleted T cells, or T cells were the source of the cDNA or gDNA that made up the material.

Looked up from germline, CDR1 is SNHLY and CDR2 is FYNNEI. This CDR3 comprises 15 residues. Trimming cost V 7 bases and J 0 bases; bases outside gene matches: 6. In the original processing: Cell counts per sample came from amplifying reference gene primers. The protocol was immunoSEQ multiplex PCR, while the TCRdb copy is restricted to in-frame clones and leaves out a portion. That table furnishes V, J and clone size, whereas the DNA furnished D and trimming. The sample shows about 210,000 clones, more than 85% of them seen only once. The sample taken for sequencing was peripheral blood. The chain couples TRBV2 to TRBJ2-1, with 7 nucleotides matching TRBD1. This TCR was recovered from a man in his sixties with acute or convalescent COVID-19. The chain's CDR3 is CASNLDRSSYNEQFF. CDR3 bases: TGTGCCAGCAATCTGGACAGGAGCTCCTACAATGAGCAGTTCTTC.